These 20 T cell receptor beta chains share one sample of origin, sequenced in a study of T cell responses to AZD1222 COVID-19 vaccine. The table came from immunoSEQ multiplex PCR; TCRdb's copy has only in-frame clones and leaves some out. Here the sample spans 150,000 to 200,000 clones, about 90% being singletons. This specimen consisted of peripheral blood, obtained on day 0 of AZD1222 vaccination. These receptors all come from an adult in good health.

The V gene is TRBV6-2 or TRBV6-3, the J gene TRBJ2-1; the D is unclear. The V gene's germline CDR1 is MNHEY and CDR2 SVGEGT. The CDR3 runs 18 residues. V was trimmed by 5 bases and J by 0 bases, leaving 20 bases between them. In nucleotides, the CDR3 is TGTGCCAGCAGTCAGCTAACCCTTCGTATAAGCTCCTACAATGAGCAGTTCTTC. Amino acid sequence: CASSQLTLRISSYNEQFF.

The chain joins TRBV6-5 to TRBJ1-1; D ambiguous. V dropped 7 bases and J dropped 1 base, with 10 bases sitting between them. This CDR3 is built from 13 residues. Germline V gene lookup returns CDR1 MNHEY and CDR2 SVGAGI. CDR3 DNA: TGTGCCAGCACCCGAACGGCGAACACTGAAGCTTTCTTT. This translates into CASTRTANTEAFF.

V usage is TRBV4-1 and J usage is TRBJ2-7, with 8 positions matching TRBD1. The CDR3 extends over 15 amino acids. V shed 1 base, J shed 1 base, and the junction held 3 bases outside the gene matches. Germline lookup yields CDR1 MGHRA and CDR2 YSYEKL. CDR3 DNA sequence: TGCGCCAGCAGCCAAGGCCGACAGGGGTCCTACGAGCAGTACTTC. It yields the protein CASSQGRQGSYEQYF.

The V gene is TRBV2, the J gene TRBJ2-1; TRBD2 matches at 7 bases. The CDR3 loop spans 15 amino acids. CDR1 is SNHLY, CDR2 FYNNEI, per germline. V lost 8 bases to trimming and J lost 0 bases; unmatched junction nucleotides: 7. The CDR3 DNA sequence: TGTGCCAGCTTACGCGGGGGTTCCTCCTACAATGAGCAGTTCTTC. This encodes CASLRGGSSYNEQFF.

Here the CDR3 reads CASSSLAGTVMNTEAFF. The CDR3 nucleotides are TGTGCCAGCAGCTCCCTTGCCGGGACAGTCATGAACACTGAAGCTTTCTTT. V is TRBV7-3 and J is TRBJ1-1, with 7 bases fitting TRBD1. Unmatched junction bases numbered 11, after V lost 4 bases and J lost 0 bases. This CDR3 spans 17 amino acids. CDR1 and CDR2 from the germline V gene are SGHTA and FQGTGA. Full variable domain (outside the CDR3, taken from reference TRBV7-3 and TRBJ1-1): GAGVSQTPSNKVTEKGKYVELRCDPISGHTALYWYRQSLGQGPEFLIYFQGTGAADDSGLPNDRFFAVRPEGSVSTLKIQRTERGDSAVYLCASSSLAGTVMNTEAFFGQGTRLTVV.

The V call is TRBV27, the J call TRBJ2-3, with 9 bases matching TRBD2. This CDR3 has 17 amino acids. The J segment lost 4 bases and the V segment lost 1 base, leaving 9 bases of the junction unmatched. Per germline, CDR1 MNHEY and CDR2 SMNVEV (reference sequence). The CDR3 nucleotides are TGTGCCAGCAGTTTATTTGGCGGGGGGGCCGGGTCAGATACGCAGTATTTT. Translation: CASSLFGGGAGSDTQYF.

For this clone: Within the sample, other DNA sequences also encode this same CDR3. The genes are TRBV29-1 and TRBJ1-2; D is uncertain. The CDR3 runs 11 residues. Looked up from germline, CDR1 is SQVTM and CDR2 is ANQGSEA. V gave up 4 bases and J gave up 3 bases, with 6 bases separating them. CDR3 coding DNA: TGCAGCGTTGGACGGGACTATGGCTACACCTTC. Amino acids: CSVGRDYGYTF.

DNA of the CDR3: TGTGCCACCAGAGGCTACATGGATTCACCCCTCCACTTT. This sequence encodes CATRGYMDSPLHF. The chain is built from TRBV2 and TRBJ1-6, with unresolved D. This CDR3 is 13 amino acids long. Germline CDR1 reads SNHLY; CDR2 reads FYNNEI. V gave up 10 bases and J gave up 8 bases, with 15 bases separating them.

This chain uses TRBV13 with TRBJ1-5; TRBD1 might be the D (6 bases). Germline CDR1 is PRHDT and CDR2 is FYEKMQ (reference sequence). This CDR3 comprises 14 residues. V was shortened by 3 bases and J by 3 bases, with 9 bases between the two germline ends. The CDR3 loop reads CASSFRGSNQPQHF. CDR3 nucleotides: TGTGCCAGCAGCTTTAGGGGGTCCAATCAGCCCCAGCATTTT.

The chain joins TRBV5-1 to TRBJ2-7; no clear D. With 0 bases removed from V and 10 bases from J, the gap between germline ends came to 11 bases. Germline V gene data show CDR1 as SGHRS and CDR2 as YFSETQ. The CDR3 sequence is 12 residues long. The CDR3 region has the DNA TGCGCCAGCAGCTTGGAAGGGTCCGTCCAGTACTTC. Translation gives CASSLEGSVQYF.

This CDR3 reads CASSQTSGSYEQYF. The CDR3, as DNA: TGTGCCAGCAGTCAGACTAGCGGGAGCTACGAGCAGTACTTC. The chain joins TRBV6-5 to TRBJ2-7, with 12 bases identical to TRBD2. V dropped 5 bases and J dropped 3; count of bases not matched to a gene: 2. This CDR3 region has 14 residues. Germline V CDR1 and CDR2: MNHEY, SVGAGI.

The V and J genes are TRBV6-5 and TRBJ1-5, with TRBD1 matching over 7 bases. Per the germline V gene, CDR1 is MNHEY and CDR2 is SVGAGI. This CDR3 spans 15 amino acids. The J segment lost 7 bases and the V segment lost 0 bases, leaving 6 bases of the junction unmatched. The CDR3 nucleotides are TGTGCCAGCAGTTACTCCAGGGGGTTCGGACAGCCCCAGCATTTT. It is translated as CASSYSRGFGQPQHF.

V and J are TRBV9 and TRBJ1-2; the D gene is possibly TRBD1 (6 bases). Looked up from germline, CDR1 is SGDLS and CDR2 is YYNGEE. The CDR3 sequence is 13 residues long. The germline V and J ends were trimmed by 0 bases and 7 bases, with 10 bases remaining between them. The CDR3: CASSVAGGIGYTF. Here the CDR3 DNA reads TGTGCCAGCAGCGTAGCTGGGGGCATTGGCTACACCTTC.

V and J are TRBV2 and TRBJ2-7; 8 positions match TRBD1. The germline gives CDR1 SNHLY, CDR2 FYNNEI. This CDR3 contains 15 residues. V lost 4 bases and J lost 6; bases outside the gene matches: 11. The CDR3 DNA follows: TGTGCCAGCAGTGGACCCACAGGGGGGTTTAGCGAGCAGTACTTC. It specifies CASSGPTGGFSEQYF.

The V gene is TRBV19, the J gene TRBJ1-5; 9 positions match TRBD1. The CDR3 loop spans 15 amino acids. CDR1 and CDR2 (germline): LNHDA, SQIVND (reference sequence). Unmatched junction bases numbered 6, after V lost 4 bases and J lost 5 bases. CDR3 sequence (DNA): TGTGCCAGTAGTAAGACAGGGGGGAATGATCAGCCCCAGCATTTT. Amino acids: CASSKTGGNDQPQHF.

V gene TRBV5-8 combines with J gene TRBJ1-2; D not resolved. Germline lookup yields CDR1 SGHTS and CDR2 YDEGEE. Trimming removed 7 bases from V and 2 bases from J, with 9 bases in between. This CDR3 is 12 amino acids long. This chain's CDR3 is CASGERNYGYTF. CDR3 bases: TGTGCCAGCGGCGAAAGAAACTATGGCTACACCTTC.

V gene TRBV19 combines with J gene TRBJ1-2; 7 bases line up with TRBD1. In germline, CDR1 is LNHDA, CDR2 SQIVND (reference sequence). V shed 6 bases and J 2 bases; nucleotides not matched to a gene: 6. The CDR3 is 14 amino acids. CDR3 sequence: CASRRKDRNYGYTF. CDR3 nucleotides: TGTGCCAGTAGGAGGAAGGACAGGAACTATGGCTACACCTTC. The full variable domain, with the rest looked up from reference TRBV19 and TRBJ1-2, is DGGITQSPKYLFRKEGQNVTLSCEQNLNHDAMYWYRQDPGQGLRLIYYSQIVNDFQKGDIAEGYSVSREKKESFPLTVTSAQKNPTAFYLCASRRKDRNYGYTFGSGTRLTVV.

The gene calls are TRBV7-3 and TRBJ2-5; D gene unclear. This CDR3 has 13 residues. In germline, CDR1 is SGHTA, CDR2 FQGTGA. V was pared by 3 bases and J by 2 bases, with 7 bases between. CDR3: CASSFGIQETQYF. The CDR3 bases are TGTGCCAGCAGCTTTGGGATACAAGAGACCCAGTACTTC. Combining the CDR3 with reference TRBV7-3 and TRBJ2-5 gives the whole variable domain GAGVSQTPSNKVTEKGKYVELRCDPISGHTALYWYRQSLGQGPEFLIYFQGTGAADDSGLPNDRFFAVRPEGSVSTLKIQRTERGDSAVYLCASSFGIQETQYFGPGTRLLVL.

The genes are TRBV20-1 and TRBJ2-3, with D unresolved. Trimming cost V 3 bases and J 2 bases, with 9 bases left between them. Germline lookup yields CDR1 DFQATT and CDR2 SNEGSKA (reference sequence). The CDR3 runs 13 residues. CDR3 nucleotides: TGCAGTGCTAGTCAAAGGTTCACAGATACGCAGTATTTT. It yields the protein CSASQRFTDTQYF.

This clone was counted once. V usage is TRBV5-4 and J usage is TRBJ2-1; either TRBD1 or TRBD2 may supply D (5 bases each). This CDR3 region has 16 residues. The ends were cut back, 1 base at V and 7 bases at J, with 18 bases in the middle. CDR1 is SGHNT, CDR2 YYREEE, per germline (reference sequence). This chain's CDR3 is CASSLRRGPGPNEQFF. In DNA, the CDR3 is TGTGCCAGCAGCTTGAGACGAGGCCCGGGGCCGAATGAGCAGTTCTTC.